The 31 T cell receptor beta chains listed next were all sequenced from one sample in a study of T cells in Graves' hyperthyroidism and ophthalmopathy. TCR beta CDR3 sequences were amplified from RNA transcripts. When the TCR CDR3 underwent first-round RT-PCR, the HTBI primer set was used. TCRdb ran MiXCR on the multiplex PCR reads and lists one entry per CDR3 protein. This sample has around 350,000 distinct CDR3 sequences, with roughly 15% found just once. The material sequenced was blood. All receptors derive from a woman in her sixties or seventies with Graves' ophthalmopathy.

This clonotype has more than one count but fewer than ten. This chain uses TRBV15 with TRBJ2-2, with D perhaps TRBD1 (5 bases). The CDR3 is 14 residues long. V dropped 1 base and J dropped 3 bases, with 6 bases sitting between them. Germline V gene lookup returns CDR1 LNHNV and CDR2 YYDKDF (reference sequence). The CDR3 nucleotides are TGTGCCACCAGCAGAGGGACATACACCGGGGAGCTGTTTTTT. Translation: CATSRGTYTGELFF.

This chain links TRBV6-1 with TRBJ2-1; possible D gene TRBD1, 5 bases. V was pared by 7 bases and J by 0 bases, with 13 bases between. Germline CDR1 reads MNHNS; CDR2 reads SASEGT. This CDR3 is 15 amino acids long. In nucleotides, the CDR3 is TGTGCCAGCAATAAAGACAGAAGCTCCTACAATGAGCAGTTCTTC. This translates into CASNKDRSSYNEQFF.

The chain recombines TRBV29-1 with TRBJ2-7, with a tentative D call TRBD2 (5 bases). This CDR3 has 14 residues. Germline loops: CDR1 SQVTM, CDR2 ANQGSEA. The V end was cut by 0 bases, the J end by 4 bases, with 13 bases between. In DNA form, the CDR3 reads TGCAGCGTTGAAGACGGAGAGGGATCATACGAGCAGTACTTC. Encoded protein: CSVEDGEGSYEQYF.

This clonotype was seen a few times. The chain carries TRBV28 and TRBJ2-2, with 7 bases matching TRBD2. After removal of 6 bases from V and 8 bases from J, the junction contained 6 bases not matched to a gene. The CDR3 covers 13 residues. CDR1 is MDHEN and CDR2 is SYDVKM in the germline V gene. The CDR3 protein is CASRLLATGELFF. Here the CDR3 DNA reads TGTGCCAGCAGGCTACTAGCGACGGGGGAGCTGTTTTTT.

The J gene is TRBJ2-4, the V gene TRBV19, with a tentative D call TRBD1 (6 bases). V was pared by 5 bases and J by 0 bases, with 14 bases between. The CDR3 is made up of 16 amino acids. The germline CDR1 and CDR2 sequences are LNHDA and SQIVND (reference sequence). The DNA of the CDR3 is TGTGCCAGTAGTCCCACAGGGTCTCTAGCCAAAAACATTCAGTACTTC. It translates to CASSPTGSLAKNIQYF.

This clonotype was counted at least ten times. V gene TRBV7-2 combines with J gene TRBJ2-1; D possibly corresponds to TRBD2 (5 bases). CDR1 is SGHTA and CDR2 is FQGNSA in the germline V gene. The CDR3 is 15 amino acids. V lost 5 bases and J 1 base, leaving 12 bases between the germline ends. As DNA, the CDR3 is TGTGCCAGCAGCGGGCAAAGGACTTCCTACAATGAGCAGTTCTTC. This codes for CASSGQRTSYNEQFF.

The V call is TRBV6-1, the J call TRBJ2-7; either TRBD1 or TRBD2 may supply D (7 bases each). The germline V and J ends were trimmed by 8 bases and 6 bases, with 23 bases remaining between them. The germline V gene encodes CDR1 MNHNS and CDR2 SASEGT. CDR3 length: 15 amino acids. CDR3 sequence reads: CASQRGPGGVGEQYF. CDR3 bases: TGTGCCAGCCAGCGGGGACCAGGGGGGGTGGGCGAGCAGTACTTC.

V usage is TRBV5-1 and J usage is TRBJ2-2, with 9 bases lining up with TRBD1. V shed 0 bases, J shed 6 bases, and the junction held 9 bases outside the gene matches. The germline V gene has CDR1 SGHRS and CDR2 YFSETQ. This CDR3 region has 17 residues. The CDR3, as DNA: TGCGCCAGCAGCTTGGCCCTCGGGACAGGGTTCGCCGGGGAGCTGTTTTTT. Protein product: CASSLALGTGFAGELFF.

This clonotype appeared a few times. The chain couples TRBV29-1 to TRBJ2-5; no definite D call. The CDR3 contains 13 residues. The V gene's germline CDR1 is SQVTM and CDR2 ANQGSEA. V gave up 8 bases and J gave up 5 bases, with 18 bases separating them. The DNA of the CDR3 is TGCAGCCCGGTTAAGGACCCCGGGGAGACCCAGTACTTC. Its protein is CSPVKDPGETQYF.

This clonotype was recorded at least ten times. The V call is TRBV28, the J call TRBJ2-7; 7 bases are shared with TRBD1. CDR3 length: 16 residues. Trimming cost V 7 bases and J 3 bases; bases outside gene matches: 15. Germline values: CDR1 MDHEN, CDR2 SYDVKM. CDR3 residues: CASTLGPGQPYYEQYF. CDR3 bases: TGTGCCAGCACCCTAGGGCCGGGACAGCCTTACTACGAGCAGTACTTC.

The rearrangement joins TRBV20-1 to TRBJ1-3, with 12 bases lining up with TRBD1. The germline gives CDR1 DFQATT, CDR2 SNEGSKA (reference sequence). The V gene end was trimmed by 6 bases and the J gene end by 4 bases; junction bases not matched to a gene: 1. This CDR3 comprises 13 residues. The CDR3 sequence is CSAGTGGGNTIYF. The DNA for the CDR3 is TGCAGTGCGGGGACAGGGGGCGGAAACACCATATATTTT.

This clonotype occurred many times. V is TRBV6-1 and J is TRBJ1-2; D may be TRBD1 (6 bases). The CDR3 extends over 14 amino acids. V gave up 5 bases and J gave up 1 base, with 11 bases separating them. Germline V gene sequence: CDR1 MNHNS, CDR2 SASEGT. The CDR3 DNA sequence: TGTGCCAGCAGTCCCTCAGGGGTTAACTATGGCTACACCTTC. Protein sequence: CASSPSGVNYGYTF.

This sequence joins TRBV7-2 and TRBJ2-3, with 7 bases fitting TRBD2. Losses at the gene ends were 6 bases for V and 2 bases for J; bases not matched to a gene: 5. The germline gives CDR1 SGHTA, CDR2 FQGNSA. The CDR3 loop spans 14 amino acids. DNA for the CDR3: TGTGCCAGCAGGCTAGCGGTGCTCACAGATACGCAGTATTTT. This gives the protein CASRLAVLTDTQYF.

This clonotype was counted at least ten times. The rearrangement joins TRBV28 to TRBJ2-7; 8 positions match TRBD2. The CDR3 has 12 residues. Germline-derived CDR1 and CDR2 are MDHEN and SYDVKM. The ends lost 10 bases at V and 2 bases at J; junction bases unmatched: 4. CDR3 coding DNA: TGTGCCATTTCTAGCGGGCCCTACGAGCAGTACTTC. This sequence encodes CAISSGPYEQYF.

The rearrangement links TRBV28 to TRBJ2-1; possibly TRBD1 for D (6 bases). Trimming stripped 2 bases from V and 4 bases from J, with 9 bases between. Germline CDR1 reads MDHEN; CDR2 reads SYDVKM. This CDR3 is built from 14 residues. CDR3 protein: CASSLLGTYNEQFF. The CDR3 DNA is TGTGCCAGCAGTTTACTTGGGACATACAATGAGCAGTTCTTC.

There are many counts of this clonotype. The chain links TRBV20-1 to TRBJ2-3; D gene unclear. V lost 0 bases and J lost 2, with 6 bases in between. The CDR3 covers 13 residues. Per the germline V gene, CDR1 is DFQATT and CDR2 is SNEGSKA (reference sequence). The chain's CDR3 is CSARDSNTDTQYF. The CDR3 nucleotides are TGCAGTGCTAGAGATTCTAACACAGATACGCAGTATTTT.

This rearrangement joins TRBV20-1 to TRBJ1-6; D uncertain. Germline CDR1 and CDR2: DFQATT and SNEGSKA (reference sequence). V lost 3 bases and J lost 10, with 10 bases in between. The CDR3 consists of 12 residues. CDR3 bases: TGCAGTGCTAGCGCCCCGGTATCACCCCTCCACTTT. It is translated as CSASAPVSPLHF.

This clonotype occurred many times. The chain joins TRBV6-1 to TRBJ2-7; D unresolved. The germline V gene has CDR1 MNHNS and CDR2 SASEGT. V was pared by 8 bases and J by 7 bases, with 12 bases between. This CDR3 region has 11 residues. Here the CDR3 DNA reads TGTGCCAGCGACCAGGTGGGGGAGCAGTACTTC. It is translated as CASDQVGEQYF.

This clonotype has a count of ten or more. The chain carries TRBV20-1 and TRBJ2-7; the match to TRBD2 covers 13 bases. CDR1 DFQATT and CDR2 SNEGSKA come from the germline V gene (reference sequence). The CDR3 has 15 residues. J gave up 2 bases and V 5 bases, and 6 bases lay outside the gene matches. Here the CDR3 reads CSAVGLAGEPYEQYF. The CDR3, as DNA: TGCAGTGCTGTTGGACTAGCGGGAGAACCCTACGAGCAGTACTTC.

At least ten counts were recorded for this clonotype. V gene TRBV28 combines with J gene TRBJ2-5; tentatively, D is TRBD2 (5 bases). With 5 bases removed from V and 1 base from J, the gap between germline ends came to 5 bases. This CDR3 spans 12 amino acids. The germline V gene encodes CDR1 MDHEN and CDR2 SYDVKM. The CDR3 DNA is TGTGCCAGCAGTCGGGGCCAAGAGACCCAGTACTTC. The encoded protein is CASSRGQETQYF.

This clonotype has just a few counts. The chain has TRBV5-1 and TRBJ2-7; 7 bases line up with TRBD1. V was pared by 4 bases and J by 3 bases, with 4 bases of the junction left unmatched. Germline assignment: CDR1 SGHRS and CDR2 YFSETQ. This CDR3 has 13 amino acids. CDR3 sequence reads: CASSTYRGYEQYF. Here the CDR3 DNA reads TGCGCCAGCAGCACCTACAGGGGCTACGAGCAGTACTTC.

Ten or more counts support this clonotype. The V gene is TRBV29-1, the J gene TRBJ2-7; D is perhaps TRBD1 (6 bases). The CDR3 is made up of 13 amino acids. The V gene lost 7 bases and the J gene lost 2 bases, with 15 bases spanning the gap. Germline lookup yields CDR1 SQVTM and CDR2 ANQGSEA. This CDR3 is CSAGNRATYEQYF. DNA for the CDR3: TGCAGCGCGGGTAACAGGGCCACCTACGAGCAGTACTTC.

The chain combines TRBV15 with TRBJ2-1, with D uncertain. Germline CDR1 reads LNHNV; CDR2 reads YYDKDF (reference sequence). This CDR3 has 13 residues. Trimming removed 0 bases from V and 8 bases from J, with 8 bases in between. In nucleotides, the CDR3 is TGTGCCACCAGCAGAGATGGATACGATGAGCAGTTCTTC. Its protein product is CATSRDGYDEQFF.

This clonotype was seen only a few times. The chain couples TRBV19 to TRBJ2-2; D gene uncertain. Trimming left V 1 base short and J 6 bases short, with 6 bases between. Germline lookup yields CDR1 LNHDA and CDR2 SQIVND (reference sequence). This CDR3 contains 13 residues. CDR3 residues: CASSIGRPGELFF. CDR3 in DNA: TGTGCCAGTAGTATAGGGCGGCCCGGGGAGCTGTTTTTT.

As to this clonotype: At one end, the junction sequence differs from germline, possibly due to a read error. V gene TRBV5-1 combines with J gene TRBJ2-1; 13 nucleotides agree with TRBD2. The length of the CDR3 is 15 residues. Germline CDR1 reads SGHRS; CDR2 reads YFSETQ. For the CDR3, the DNA is TGCACCAGCAGCTTACTAGCGGGAGGGAACAATGAGCAGTTCTTC. Translating gives CTSSLLAGGNNEQFF.

This clonotype showed up many times. This chain links TRBV28 with TRBJ2-1; 8 bases map to TRBD2. The V segment lost 5 bases and the J segment 7 bases; nucleotides outside the gene matches: 10. Germline values: CDR1 MDHEN, CDR2 SYDVKM. The CDR3 spans 15 residues. The chain's CDR3 is CASSPPGTRANEQFF. In nucleotides, the CDR3 is TGTGCCAGCAGTCCCCCCGGGACTAGAGCAAATGAGCAGTTCTTC.

There are a few counts of this clonotype. The rearrangement links TRBV29-1 to TRBJ2-4, with D possibly being TRBD2 (6 bases). Germline assignment: CDR1 SQVTM and CDR2 ANQGSEA. Trimming removed 4 bases at V and 3 bases at J, with 10 bases between. This CDR3 is 13 amino acids long. CDR3 protein: CSVGRVDKNIQYF. The CDR3 DNA is TGCAGCGTTGGGAGGGTCGACAAAAACATTCAGTACTTC.

The chain uses TRBV20-1 and TRBJ2-7, with TRBD1 as a possible D gene (6 bases). The V gene's germline CDR1 is DFQATT and CDR2 SNEGSKA (reference sequence). CDR3 size: 11 residues. The CDR3 is CSPGQSYEQYF. The CDR3 DNA is TGCAGCCCCGGACAGTCCTACGAGCAGTACTTC.

This clonotype came up many times. The chain links TRBV28 to TRBJ2-5; 7 nucleotides line up with TRBD1. Germline-derived CDR1 and CDR2 are MDHEN and SYDVKM. The CDR3 is 14 amino acids. After removal of 1 base from V and 4 bases from J, the junction contained 3 bases not matched to a gene. DNA of the CDR3: TGTGCCAGCAGTTTATCAGGGGGTGCAGAGACCCAGTACTTC. Its translation is CASSLSGGAETQYF.

In this sample, this clonotype turned up a few times. The V and J genes are TRBV20-1 and TRBJ2-7, with 11 bases matching TRBD2. Trimming removed 3 bases from V and 0 bases from J; junction bases left unmatched: 7. The germline gives CDR1 DFQATT, CDR2 SNEGSKA (reference sequence). There are 16 residues in the CDR3. The CDR3 DNA reads TGCAGTGCTAGGGCTAGCGGGAGGACCGTCTCCTACGAGCAGTACTTC. Its protein is CSARASGRTVSYEQYF.

This clonotype showed up just a few times. This chain connects TRBV20-1 to TRBJ2-2; a possible D gene is TRBD2 (7 bases). The CDR3 covers 14 residues. The germline gives CDR1 DFQATT, CDR2 SNEGSKA (reference sequence). V lost 3 bases and J 6 bases, leaving 14 bases between the germline ends. CDR3 sequence reads: CSARGLGGAGELFF. CDR3 nucleotide sequence: TGCAGTGCTAGGGGCCTAGGGGGGGCCGGGGAGCTGTTTTTT.